Below are 15 T cell receptor beta chains sequenced from a single sample in a study of a mutant IDH1 vaccine in newly diagnosed glioma. Sample time point: week 23, last vaccination. Mutant IDH1 20-mer peptide, at 300 ug, made up each vaccine dose, with topical imiquimod. The antigens of these receptors remain unknown. Repertoires were generated with immunoSEQ multiplex PCR, while TCRdb's copy carries only in-frame clones and drops some. The repertoire holds some 80,000 clones, approximately 85% seen once, with roughly 0.78% in the top ten. Specimen: PBMCs, collected from a glioma patient whose treatment included an IDH1 peptide vaccine. The receptors were gathered from a woman between 45 and 65 years old with glioma.

This clone appeared a single time. V is TRBV18 and J is TRBJ2-7; 9 bases map to TRBD1. V gave up 1 base and J gave up 4 bases; unmatched junction bases: 8. This CDR3 contains 16 residues. The germline V gene encodes CDR1 KGHSH and CDR2 LQKENI. This CDR3 is CASSPLGTGRSYEQYF. The CDR3 DNA is TGTGCCAGCTCACCACTAGGGACAGGGCGCTCATACGAGCAGTACTTC.

The chain has TRBV7-9 and TRBJ2-3; weak D call: TRBD2 (5 bases). With 5 bases removed from V and 8 bases from J, the gap between germline ends came to 11 bases. This CDR3 has 12 amino acids. Germline values: CDR1 SEHNR, CDR2 FQNEAQ (reference sequence). CDR3 sequence reads: CASSQRVSTQYF. CDR3 bases: TGTGCCAGCAGCCAGAGGGTTTCTACGCAGTATTTT.

In DNA form, the CDR3 reads TGCGCCAGCAGCTTGGGAGTTTGGGTTGGGACCTACGAGCAGTACTTC. Translated, it gives CASSLGVWVGTYEQYF. The chain recombines TRBV5-1 with TRBJ2-7; D is undetermined. V was clipped by 0 bases and J by 2 bases, with 15 bases between them. This CDR3 region has 16 residues. Germline V gives CDR1 SGHRS, CDR2 YFSETQ. The entire variable domain, with the rest obtained from reference TRBV5-1 and TRBJ2-7, is as follows: KAGVTQTPRYLIKTRGQQVTLSCSPISGHRSVSWYQQTPGQGLQFLFEYFSETQRNKGNFPGRFSGRQFSNSRSEMNVSTLELGDSALYLCASSLGVWVGTYEQYFGPGTRLTVT.

The chain combines TRBV5-4 with TRBJ2-5; 7 bases are a match to TRBD1. Per the germline V gene, CDR1 is SGHNT and CDR2 is YYREEE (reference sequence). V shed 0 bases, J shed 4 bases, and the junction held 0 bases outside the gene matches. The CDR3 contains 13 residues. The CDR3 sequence is CASSLDRGETQYF. CDR3 bases: TGTGCCAGCAGCTTGGACAGGGGAGAGACCCAGTACTTC.

The V call is TRBV6-7, the J call TRBJ1-2; D unresolved. TRBV6-7 is recorded as an ORF, its role being uncertain. Trimming pared 2 bases from V and 1 base from J, leaving 17 bases between. This CDR3 spans 17 amino acids. The CDR3 sequence: CASSYPPPRWGNYGYTF. In DNA, the CDR3 is TGTGCCAGCAGTTACCCGCCCCCGAGATGGGGTAACTATGGCTACACCTTC.

The chain joins TRBV5-1 to TRBJ2-5; 7 nucleotides match TRBD2. The CDR3 is made up of 17 amino acids. Germline V lookup: CDR1 SGHRS, CDR2 YFSETQ. V shed 4 bases, J shed 0 bases, and the junction held 12 bases outside the gene matches. The CDR3 DNA is TGCGCCAGCAGCCAGACTAGCAGAAACCTCAACCAAGAGACCCAGTACTTC. It encodes CASSQTSRNLNQETQYF.

The chain joins TRBV7-6 to TRBJ2-3, with 10 bases identical to TRBD2. The trim removed 6 bases at V and 0 bases at J, leaving 9 bases unmatched. CDR1 is SGHVS and CDR2 is FNYEAQ in the germline V gene. The length of the CDR3 is 17 residues. CDR3 sequence (DNA): TGTGCCAGCAGAGCTTTTAGCGGGAGGACTAGCACAGATACGCAGTATTTT. This gives the protein CASRAFSGRTSTDTQYF.

This clone has a single count. The chain recombines TRBV28 with TRBJ1-1; TRBD1 matches at 7 bases. Trimming removed 6 bases from V and 7 bases from J; junction bases left unmatched: 8. This CDR3 contains 13 residues. Germline V gene lookup returns CDR1 MDHEN and CDR2 SYDVKM. The CDR3 DNA reads TGTGCCAGCAGCCGCGGGACAGATGTTGAAGCTTTCTTT. Protein sequence: CASSRGTDVEAFF.

This clone was observed once. The chain carries TRBV6-5 and TRBJ2-1; D gene uncertain. The CDR3 is 12 residues long. CDR1 MNHEY and CDR2 SVGAGI come from the germline V gene. V was trimmed by 6 bases and J by 0 bases, leaving 3 bases between them. The CDR3 DNA follows: TGTGCCAGCAGGCTCTCCTACAATGAGCAGTTCTTC. Protein product: CASRLSYNEQFF.

This chain connects TRBV7-9 to TRBJ2-3; either TRBD1 or TRBD2 may supply D (5 bases each). Trimming cost V 3 bases and J 4 bases, with 11 bases left between them. The CDR3 length is 14 residues. Germline V gene data show CDR1 as SEHNR and CDR2 as FQNEAQ (reference sequence). The DNA of the CDR3 is TGTGCCAGCAGCTTTCGTCAGGGAGCAGATACGCAGTATTTT. Translation: CASSFRQGADTQYF.

The chain employs TRBV30 and TRBJ1-6; D unclear. The CDR3 has 13 residues. Trimming removed 2 bases from V and 6 bases from J, with 8 bases in between. Germline V lookup: CDR1 GTSNPN, CDR2 SVGIG (reference sequence). The CDR3 reads CAWSMGINSPLHF. The CDR3 DNA is TGTGCCTGGAGTATGGGGATTAATTCACCCCTCCACTTT.

The table lists this clone with a count of one. J is TRBJ1-2 and V is TRBV25-1, with 10 bases aligning to TRBD1. With 3 bases clipped from V and 5 bases from J, the junction kept 6 bases outside the gene matches. CDR1 is MGHDK, CDR2 SYGVNS, per germline. The CDR3 loop spans 15 amino acids. The CDR3 nucleotides are TGTGCCAGCAGTGACCCGGGACAGGGGCTATATGGCTACACCTTC. Translation gives CASSDPGQGLYGYTF.

This clone appeared a single time. The chain couples TRBV9 to TRBJ2-1, with 8 bases fitting TRBD2. Germline V CDR1 and CDR2: SGDLS, YYNGEE. The CDR3 contains 16 residues. Trimming removed 3 bases from V and 2 bases from J; junction bases left unmatched: 7. As DNA, the CDR3 is TGTGCCAGCAGCGCCCAAGCGGGAGCCCCCTACAATGAGCAGTTCTTC. Its protein product is CASSAQAGAPYNEQFF.

CDR3 loop: CASSFEQIEAFF. CDR3 sequence (DNA): TGTGCCAGCAGCTTCGAACAGATTGAAGCTTTCTTT. The chain couples TRBV11-2 to TRBJ1-1; D gene ambiguous. The CDR3 is 12 residues long. Trimming stripped 3 bases from V and 7 bases from J, with 9 bases between. Germline V gives CDR1 SGHAT, CDR2 FQNNGV.

The chain is built from TRBV29-1 and TRBJ2-5; 7 nucleotides agree with TRBD1. The V gene end was trimmed by 6 bases and the J gene end by 3 bases; junction bases not matched to a gene: 4. This CDR3 contains 12 residues. Per the germline V gene, CDR1 is SQVTM and CDR2 is ANQGSEA. CDR3: CSVQGTEETQYF. In nucleotides, the CDR3 is TGCAGCGTACAGGGGACAGAAGAGACCCAGTACTTC.